These 22 T cell receptor beta chains came from one sample sequenced in a study of cytomegalovirus exposure and HLA in healthy donors. Primers included in the PCR were 60 Vbeta and 13 Jbeta primers. Here immunoSEQ multiplex PCR was the method, and the copy in TCRdb shows in-frame clones only, minus some. Of more than 110,000 clones in the sample, around 72% were seen once. The material sequenced was PBMCs. The receptors were sampled from a human donor in good health.

The rearrangement joins TRBV5-4 to TRBJ1-2; D unclear. There are 12 residues in the CDR3. Between the trimmed V and J ends, which lost 4 bases and 8 bases, there was a span of 12 bases. The germline V gene has CDR1 SGHNT and CDR2 YYREEE (reference sequence). The CDR3 nucleotides read TGTGCCAGCAGCCTAGATAGGAAGGGCTACACCTTC. Its translation: CASSLDRKGYTF.

This rearrangement joins TRBV6-5 to TRBJ2-3, with TRBD2 matching 7 bases. CDR3 length equals 14 residues. V was pared by 5 bases and J by 2 bases, with 4 bases of the junction left unmatched. Germline CDR1 and CDR2: MNHEY and SVGAGI. CDR3 in amino acids: CASSPGTTTDTQYF. The CDR3 coding sequence is TGTGCCAGCAGTCCAGGGACTACCACAGATACGCAGTATTTT.

The V and J genes are TRBV19 and TRBJ1-5, with D tentatively TRBD1 (5 bases). Trimming left V 4 bases short and J 4 bases short, with 11 bases between. The V gene's germline CDR1 is LNHDA and CDR2 SQIVND (reference sequence). The CDR3 spans 14 residues. CDR3 in amino acids: CASSNRQLNQPQHF. CDR3 DNA sequence: TGTGCCAGTAGTAACAGGCAACTTAATCAGCCCCAGCATTTT.

In nucleotides, the CDR3 is TGTGCCAGCAGCCCCCCGTCACAGGCTTCGAGCACAGATACGCAGTATTTT. Residues: CASSPPSQASSTDTQYF. The chain couples TRBV21-1 to TRBJ2-3; TRBD1 is taken as the D call from the table, unchecked against the DNA. TRBV21-1 is a pseudogene segment. This CDR3 comprises 17 residues.

V usage is TRBV19 and J usage is TRBJ1-2; D is perhaps TRBD1 (5 bases). The germline V gene encodes CDR1 LNHDA and CDR2 SQIVND (reference sequence). This CDR3 comprises 11 residues. Trimming stripped 8 bases from V and 1 base from J, with 5 bases between. The CDR3 region has the DNA TGTGCCAGTGACAGTAACTATGGCTACACCTTC. Its protein is CASDSNYGYTF.

V gene TRBV10-3 combines with J gene TRBJ2-3, with 9 bases identical to TRBD2. Germline loops: CDR1 ENHRY, CDR2 SYGVKD. The CDR3 consists of 14 residues. J lost 5 bases, V lost 7 bases, and 7 bases had no gene match. CDR3 loop: CAIKPGLAEDTQYF. The CDR3 nucleotides are TGTGCCATCAAGCCGGGACTAGCAGAAGATACGCAGTATTTT.

This chain connects TRBV6-5 to TRBJ1-2, with D possibly TRBD1 on 6 matching bases. Between the trimmed V and J ends, which lost 0 bases and 7 bases, there was a span of 15 bases. The CDR3 has 15 residues. In germline, CDR1 is MNHEY, CDR2 SVGAGI. The chain's CDR3 is CASSYSSQGSGGYTF. The CDR3 DNA sequence: TGTGCCAGCAGTTACTCATCCCAGGGGAGCGGTGGCTACACCTTC.

The chain links TRBV6-5 to TRBJ2-5, with D possibly being TRBD2 (5 bases). Germline loops: CDR1 MNHEY, CDR2 SVGAGI. Deletions cut 0 bases from V and 9 bases from J, with 17 bases between. This CDR3 is 15 amino acids long. The CDR3 DNA reads TGTGCCAGCAGTTACTCGTACAGTCACGGGGAGCCCCAGTACTTC. This encodes CASSYSYSHGEPQYF.

The genes are TRBV10-1 and TRBJ2-3; D possibly corresponds to TRBD2 (6 bases). Germline V gene sequence: CDR1 WNHNN, CDR2 SYGVQD (reference sequence). The ends were cut back, 0 bases at V and 2 bases at J, with 12 bases in the middle. CDR3 length: 16 residues. CDR3 DNA: TGCGCCAGCAGTGAGTCGCAGGGACTTCCCACAGATACGCAGTATTTT. Encoded protein: CASSESQGLPTDTQYF.

The rearrangement links TRBV12-1 to TRBJ1-1. TRBV12-1 is shown as a pseudogene. The CDR3 covers 11 residues. DNA for the CDR3: TGTGCCAGCAGCCCTCCGGCGGGTGCTTTCTTT. This sequence encodes CASSPPAGAFF.

The rearrangement links TRBV5-8 to TRBJ2-7; tentative D call: TRBD2 (6 bases). Trimming pared 5 bases from V and 5 bases from J, leaving 14 bases between. CDR1 is SGHTS, CDR2 YDEGEE, per germline. CDR3 length: 13 amino acids. The CDR3 coding sequence is TGTGCCAGCAGGCTGACCGCGGGAAACGAGCAGTACTTC. This sequence encodes CASRLTAGNEQYF.

The chain has TRBV7-8 and TRBJ2-1; D remains ambiguous. CDR1 is SGHVS and CDR2 is FQNEAQ in the germline V gene. The germline V and J ends were trimmed by 3 bases and 5 bases, with 11 bases remaining between them. This CDR3 comprises 14 residues. In DNA, the CDR3 is TGTGCCAGCAGCTTTGCACTCCCCAACAATGAGCAGTTCTTC. Its protein is CASSFALPNNEQFF.

The chain uses TRBV7-9 and TRBJ1-3; no definite D call. V was pared by 2 bases and J by 1 base, with 9 bases between. CDR3 length: 15 amino acids. Per germline, CDR1 SEHNR and CDR2 FQNEAQ (reference sequence). The CDR3 reads CASSLSYKSGNTIYF. CDR3 DNA sequence: TGTGCCAGCAGCTTATCTTACAAGTCTGGAAACACCATATATTTT.

The genes are TRBV4-1 and TRBJ2-1; possibly TRBD2 for D (5 bases). This CDR3 has 14 amino acids. V lost 5 bases, J lost 3 bases, and 11 bases lay in between. The germline V gene has CDR1 MGHRA and CDR2 YSYEKL. CDR3 amino acids: CASSFYRGYNEQFF. In DNA, the CDR3 is TGCGCCAGCAGCTTCTACCGGGGCTACAATGAGCAGTTCTTC.

J is TRBJ2-1 and V is TRBV11-1; 8 bases match TRBD2. The V gene's germline CDR1 is SGHAT and CDR2 FQDESV (reference sequence). Trimming took 7 bases from V and 9 from J; bases not matched to a gene: 8. This CDR3 is 13 amino acids long. CDR3 residues: CASINQAGGEQFF. CDR3 nucleotide sequence: TGTGCCAGCATTAACCAGGCGGGGGGTGAGCAGTTCTTC.

The rearrangement uses TRBV5-4 and TRBJ2-7; possible D gene TRBD2, 5 bases. The length of the CDR3 is 14 residues. The germline CDR1 and CDR2 sequences are SGHNT and YYREEE (reference sequence). V lost 0 bases to trimming and J lost 2 bases, with 9 bases between them. The CDR3 sequence is CASSLAGSPYEQYF. The DNA for the CDR3 is TGTGCCAGCAGCTTGGCGGGGTCGCCCTACGAGCAGTACTTC.

This chain joins TRBV5-1 and TRBJ1-1; the D is unclear. The V and J ends lost 0 bases and 0 bases respectively, with 12 bases between them. The CDR3 runs 16 residues. Germline-derived CDR1 and CDR2 are SGHRS and YFSETQ. In nucleotides, the CDR3 is TGCGCCAGCAGCTTGGGTCGGGAACCTATGAACACTGAAGCTTTCTTT. It codes for CASSLGREPMNTEAFF.

The chain joins TRBV11-3 to TRBJ2-3; 9 bases map to TRBD2. The germline V gene has CDR1 SGHNT and CDR2 YENEEA. With V trimmed by 5 bases and J by 1 base, 4 bases remained unmatched. The CDR3 contains 15 residues. CDR3 DNA: TGTGCCAGCAGCACTATAGCGGGGGGCACAGATACGCAGTATTTT. The encoded protein is CASSTIAGGTDTQYF.

The rearrangement links TRBV29-1 to TRBJ1-2; 9 nucleotides match TRBD1. Per the germline V gene, CDR1 is SQVTM and CDR2 is ANQGSEA. Trimming cost V 4 bases and J 6 bases; bases outside gene matches: 9. This CDR3 has 14 residues. The CDR3 DNA reads TGCAGCGTTGGGACAGGGGATTTGAGGGATGGCTACACCTTC. Amino acid sequence: CSVGTGDLRDGYTF.

The chain couples TRBV11-2 to TRBJ2-7; maybe TRBD2 (5 bases). Germline CDR1 is SGHAT and CDR2 is FQNNGV. The CDR3 is made up of 14 amino acids. With 0 bases removed from V and 7 bases from J, the gap between germline ends came to 13 bases. CDR3 in amino acids: CASSLDRTGLEQYF. In nucleotides, the CDR3 is TGTGCCAGCAGCTTAGATCGGACGGGGTTGGAGCAGTACTTC.

This chain connects TRBV6-1 to TRBJ2-2; tentatively, D is TRBD1 (5 bases). The CDR3 spans 14 residues. Trimming left V 10 bases short and J 0 bases short, with 12 bases between. Germline V gene lookup returns CDR1 MNHNS and CDR2 SASEGT. This CDR3 is CATRALPNTGELFF. CDR3 sequence (DNA): TGTGCCACCAGGGCTCTCCCGAACACCGGGGAGCTGTTTTTT.

V usage is TRBV5-4 and J usage is TRBJ2-7; TRBD1 agrees at 8 bases. With V trimmed by 4 bases and J by 2 bases, 8 bases remained unmatched. From germline, CDR1 is SGHNT and CDR2 YYREEE (reference sequence). CDR3 length equals 15 residues. The DNA of the CDR3 is TGTGCCAGCAGCCAAAAGACAGGGGTTCCCTACGAGCAGTACTTC. It encodes CASSQKTGVPYEQYF.